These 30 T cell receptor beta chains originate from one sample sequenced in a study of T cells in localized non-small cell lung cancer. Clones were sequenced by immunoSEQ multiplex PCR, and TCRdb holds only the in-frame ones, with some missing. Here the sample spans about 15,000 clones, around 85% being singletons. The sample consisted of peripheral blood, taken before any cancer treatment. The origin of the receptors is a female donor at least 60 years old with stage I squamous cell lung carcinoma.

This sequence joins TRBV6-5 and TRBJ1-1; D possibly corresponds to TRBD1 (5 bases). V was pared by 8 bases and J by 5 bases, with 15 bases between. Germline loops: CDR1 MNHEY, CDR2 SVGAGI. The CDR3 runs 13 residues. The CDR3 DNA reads TGTGCCAGCGGGGCAGGTCCTTTAACTGAAGCTTTCTTT. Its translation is CASGAGPLTEAFF.

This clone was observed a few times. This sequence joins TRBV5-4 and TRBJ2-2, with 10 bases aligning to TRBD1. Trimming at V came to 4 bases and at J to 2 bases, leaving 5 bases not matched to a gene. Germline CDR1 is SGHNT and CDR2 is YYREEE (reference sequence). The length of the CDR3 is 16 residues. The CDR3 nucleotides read TGTGCCAGCAGCCTGGGACAGGGGCAAAACACCGGGGAGCTGTTTTTT. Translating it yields CASSLGQGQNTGELFF. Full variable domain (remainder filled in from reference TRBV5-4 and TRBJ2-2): ETGVTQSPTHLIKTRGQQVTLRCSSQSGHNTVSWYQQALGQGPQFIFQYYREEENGRGNFPPRFSGLQFPNYSSELNVNALELDDSALYLCASSLGQGQNTGELFFGEGSRLTVL.

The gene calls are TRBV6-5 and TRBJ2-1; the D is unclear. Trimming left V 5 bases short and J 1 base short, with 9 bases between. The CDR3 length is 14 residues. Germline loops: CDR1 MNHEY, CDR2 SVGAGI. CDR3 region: CASSLIGSYNEQFF. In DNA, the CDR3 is TGTGCCAGCAGTCTGATTGGGTCCTACAATGAGCAGTTCTTC.

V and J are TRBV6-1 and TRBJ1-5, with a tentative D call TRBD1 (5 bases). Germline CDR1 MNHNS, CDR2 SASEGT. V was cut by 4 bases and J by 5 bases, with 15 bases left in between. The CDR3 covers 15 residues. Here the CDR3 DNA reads TGTGCCAGCAGTGTAAACCAGGGACTTCATCAGCCCCAGCATTTT. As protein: CASSVNQGLHQPQHF.

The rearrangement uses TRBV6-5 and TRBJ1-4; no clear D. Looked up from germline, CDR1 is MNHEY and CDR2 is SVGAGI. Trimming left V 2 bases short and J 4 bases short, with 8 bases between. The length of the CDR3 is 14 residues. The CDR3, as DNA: TGTGCCAGCAGTTACGACGGATTTAATGAAAAACTGTTTTTT. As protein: CASSYDGFNEKLFF.

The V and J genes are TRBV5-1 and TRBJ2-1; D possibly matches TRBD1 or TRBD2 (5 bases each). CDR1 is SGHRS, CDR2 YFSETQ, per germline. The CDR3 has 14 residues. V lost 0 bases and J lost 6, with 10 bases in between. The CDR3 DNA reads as TGCGCCAGCAGCTTGGCGGGGCCCCCCAATGAGCAGTTCTTC. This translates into CASSLAGPPNEQFF.

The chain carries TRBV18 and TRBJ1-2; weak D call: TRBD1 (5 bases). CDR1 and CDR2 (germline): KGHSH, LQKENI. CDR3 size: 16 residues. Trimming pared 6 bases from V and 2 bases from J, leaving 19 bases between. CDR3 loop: CASSLQGRENNYGYTF. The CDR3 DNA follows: TGTGCCAGCTCCCTCCAGGGACGCGAAAACAACTATGGCTACACCTTC.

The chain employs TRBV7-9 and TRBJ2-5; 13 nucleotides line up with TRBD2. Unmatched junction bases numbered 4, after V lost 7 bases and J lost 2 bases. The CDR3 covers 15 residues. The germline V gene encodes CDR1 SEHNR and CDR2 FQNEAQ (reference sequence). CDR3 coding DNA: TGTGCCAGCAAGAAACTAGCGGGAGGGCAAGAGACCCAGTACTTC. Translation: CASKKLAGGQETQYF.

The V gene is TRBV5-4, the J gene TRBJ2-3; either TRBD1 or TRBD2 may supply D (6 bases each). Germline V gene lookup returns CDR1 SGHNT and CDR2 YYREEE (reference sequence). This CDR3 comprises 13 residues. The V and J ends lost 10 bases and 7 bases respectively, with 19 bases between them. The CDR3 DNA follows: TGTGCCTTAAATGGGCAGGGGAGGAATACGCAGTATTTT. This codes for CALNGQGRNTQYF.

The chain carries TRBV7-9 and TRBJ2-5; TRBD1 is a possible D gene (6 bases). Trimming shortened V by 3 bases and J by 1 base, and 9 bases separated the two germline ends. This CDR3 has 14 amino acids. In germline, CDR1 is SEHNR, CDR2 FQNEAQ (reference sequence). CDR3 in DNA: TGTGCCAGCAGCTTCACAGGGACCCAAGAGACCCAGTACTTC. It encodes CASSFTGTQETQYF.

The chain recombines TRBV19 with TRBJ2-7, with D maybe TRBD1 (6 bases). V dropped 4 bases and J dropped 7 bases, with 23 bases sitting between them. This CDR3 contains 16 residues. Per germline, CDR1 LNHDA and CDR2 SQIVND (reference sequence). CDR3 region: CASSKGGIGTAYEQYF. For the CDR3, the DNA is TGTGCCAGTAGTAAAGGGGGAATCGGGACCGCTTATGAGCAGTACTTC. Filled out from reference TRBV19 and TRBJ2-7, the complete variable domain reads DGGITQSPKYLFRKEGQNVTLSCEQNLNHDAMYWYRQDPGQGLRLIYYSQIVNDFQKGDIAEGYSVSREKKESFPLTVTSAQKNPTAFYLCASSKGGIGTAYEQYFGPGTRLTVT.

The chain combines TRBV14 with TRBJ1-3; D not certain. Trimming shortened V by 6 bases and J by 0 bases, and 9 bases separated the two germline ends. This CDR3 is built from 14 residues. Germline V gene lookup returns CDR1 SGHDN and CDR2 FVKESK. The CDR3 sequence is CASSLSNSGNTIYF. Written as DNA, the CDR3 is TGTGCCAGCAGTCTCAGCAACTCTGGAAACACCATATATTTT.

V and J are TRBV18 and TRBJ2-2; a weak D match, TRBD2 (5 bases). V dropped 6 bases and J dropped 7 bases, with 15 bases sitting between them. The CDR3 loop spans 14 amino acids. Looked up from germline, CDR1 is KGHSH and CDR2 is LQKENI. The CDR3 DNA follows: TGTGCCAGCTCTATTCAGGAGGAGCACGGGGAGCTGTTTTTT. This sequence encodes CASSIQEEHGELFF.

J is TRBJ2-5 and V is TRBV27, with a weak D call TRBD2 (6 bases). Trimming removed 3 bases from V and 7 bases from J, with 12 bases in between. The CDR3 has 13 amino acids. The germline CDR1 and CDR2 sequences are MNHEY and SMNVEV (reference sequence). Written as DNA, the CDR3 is TGTGCCAGCAGTTTCGGGACTCGAGGGACCCAGTACTTC. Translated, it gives CASSFGTRGTQYF.

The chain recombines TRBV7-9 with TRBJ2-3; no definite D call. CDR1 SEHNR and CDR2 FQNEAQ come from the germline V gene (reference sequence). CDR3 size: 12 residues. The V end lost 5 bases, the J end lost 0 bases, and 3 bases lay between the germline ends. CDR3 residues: CASSLSTDTQYF. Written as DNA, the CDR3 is TGTGCCAGCAGCCTTAGCACAGATACGCAGTATTTT.

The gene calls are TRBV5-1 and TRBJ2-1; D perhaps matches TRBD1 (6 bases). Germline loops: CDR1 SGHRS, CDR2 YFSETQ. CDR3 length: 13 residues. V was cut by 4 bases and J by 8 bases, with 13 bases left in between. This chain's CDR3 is CASSGTLIDEQFF. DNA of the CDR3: TGCGCCAGCAGCGGGACACTAATCGATGAGCAGTTCTTC.

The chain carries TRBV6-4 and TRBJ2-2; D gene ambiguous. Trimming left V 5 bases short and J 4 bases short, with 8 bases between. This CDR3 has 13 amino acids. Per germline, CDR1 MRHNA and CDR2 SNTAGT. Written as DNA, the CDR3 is TGTGCCAGCAGTTCGGATGTCACCGGGGAGCTGTTTTTT. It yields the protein CASSSDVTGELFF.

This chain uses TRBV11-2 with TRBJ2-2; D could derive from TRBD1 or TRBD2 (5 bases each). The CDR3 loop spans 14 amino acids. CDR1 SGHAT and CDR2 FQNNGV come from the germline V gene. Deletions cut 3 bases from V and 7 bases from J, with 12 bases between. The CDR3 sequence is CASSLRGPGGELFF. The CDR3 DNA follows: TGTGCCAGCAGCTTGAGGGGTCCCGGCGGGGAGCTGTTTTTT.

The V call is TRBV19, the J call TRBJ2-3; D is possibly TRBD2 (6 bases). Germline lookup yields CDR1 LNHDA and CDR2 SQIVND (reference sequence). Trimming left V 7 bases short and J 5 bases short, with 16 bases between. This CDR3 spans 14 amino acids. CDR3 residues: CASTEASEEDTQYF. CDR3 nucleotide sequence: TGTGCCAGTACGGAGGCTAGCGAGGAAGATACGCAGTATTTT.

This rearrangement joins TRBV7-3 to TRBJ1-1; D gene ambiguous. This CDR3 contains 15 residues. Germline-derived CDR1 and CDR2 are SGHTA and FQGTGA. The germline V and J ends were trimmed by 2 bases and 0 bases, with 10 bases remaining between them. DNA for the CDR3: TGTGCCAGCAGCTTACAGCCGGGAGTGAACACTGAAGCTTTCTTT. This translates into CASSLQPGVNTEAFF. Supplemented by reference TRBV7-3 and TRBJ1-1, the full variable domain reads GAGVSQTPSNKVTEKGKYVELRCDPISGHTALYWYRQSLGQGPEFLIYFQGTGAADDSGLPNDRFFAVRPEGSVSTLKIQRTERGDSAVYLCASSLQPGVNTEAFFGQGTRLTVV.

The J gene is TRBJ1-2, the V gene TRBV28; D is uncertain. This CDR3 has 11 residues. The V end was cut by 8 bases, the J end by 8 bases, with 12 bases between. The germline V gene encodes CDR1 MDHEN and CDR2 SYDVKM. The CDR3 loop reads CASGRGFGYTF. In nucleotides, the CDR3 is TGTGCCAGCGGCCGAGGGTTCGGCTACACCTTC.

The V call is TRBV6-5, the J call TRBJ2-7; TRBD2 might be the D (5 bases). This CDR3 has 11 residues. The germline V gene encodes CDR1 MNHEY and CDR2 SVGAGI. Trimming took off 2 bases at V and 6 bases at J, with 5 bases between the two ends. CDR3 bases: TGTGCCAGCAGTTACGAGGGCGAGCAGTACTTC. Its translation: CASSYEGEQYF.

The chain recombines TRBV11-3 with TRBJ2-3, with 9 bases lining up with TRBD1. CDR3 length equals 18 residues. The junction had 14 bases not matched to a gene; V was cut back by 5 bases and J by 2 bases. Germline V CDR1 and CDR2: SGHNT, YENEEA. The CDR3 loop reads CASSPGQGFWAPTDTQYF. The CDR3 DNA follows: TGTGCCAGCAGCCCCGGACAGGGGTTTTGGGCCCCCACAGATACGCAGTATTTT.

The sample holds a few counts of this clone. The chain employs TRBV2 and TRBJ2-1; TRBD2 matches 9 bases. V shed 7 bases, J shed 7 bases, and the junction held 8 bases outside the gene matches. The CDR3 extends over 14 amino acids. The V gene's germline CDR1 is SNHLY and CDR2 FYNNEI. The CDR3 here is CASTGGRARNEQFF. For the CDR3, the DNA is TGTGCCAGCACAGGCGGGAGGGCTAGAAATGAGCAGTTCTTC.

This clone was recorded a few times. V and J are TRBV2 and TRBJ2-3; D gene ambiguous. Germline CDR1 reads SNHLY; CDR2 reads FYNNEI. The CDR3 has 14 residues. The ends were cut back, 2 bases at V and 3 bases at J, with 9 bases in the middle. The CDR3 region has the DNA TGTGCCAGCAGTGAAAGCAGTTCTACAGATACGCAGTATTTT. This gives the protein CASSESSSTDTQYF.

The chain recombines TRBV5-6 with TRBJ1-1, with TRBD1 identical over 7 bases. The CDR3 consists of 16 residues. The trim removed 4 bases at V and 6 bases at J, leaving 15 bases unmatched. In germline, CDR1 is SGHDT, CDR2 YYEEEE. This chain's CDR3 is CASSLPPTGRYAEAFF. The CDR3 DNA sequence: TGTGCCAGCAGCCTCCCTCCGACAGGGAGGTATGCTGAAGCTTTCTTT.

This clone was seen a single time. CDR3 region: CASRGGGRTGELFF. The CDR3 DNA reads TGTGCCAGCAGGGGGGGCGGAAGGACCGGGGAGCTGTTTTTT. The rearrangement uses TRBV6-1 and TRBJ2-2; D could derive from TRBD1 or TRBD2 (6 bases each). In germline, CDR1 is MNHNS, CDR2 SASEGT. This CDR3 comprises 14 residues. V gave up 6 bases and J gave up 5 bases, with 13 bases separating them.

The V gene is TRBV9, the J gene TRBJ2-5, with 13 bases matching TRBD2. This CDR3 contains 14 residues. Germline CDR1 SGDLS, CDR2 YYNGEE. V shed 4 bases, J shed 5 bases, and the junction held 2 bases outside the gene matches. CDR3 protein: CASSPLAGGETQYF. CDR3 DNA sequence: TGTGCCAGCAGCCCACTAGCGGGGGGGGAGACCCAGTACTTC.

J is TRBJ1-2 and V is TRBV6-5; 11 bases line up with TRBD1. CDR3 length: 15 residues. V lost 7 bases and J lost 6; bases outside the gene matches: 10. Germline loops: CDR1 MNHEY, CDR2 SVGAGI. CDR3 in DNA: TGTGCCAGCAACCTACCTCGGGACAGGGGGGATGGCTACACCTTC. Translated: CASNLPRDRGDGYTF.

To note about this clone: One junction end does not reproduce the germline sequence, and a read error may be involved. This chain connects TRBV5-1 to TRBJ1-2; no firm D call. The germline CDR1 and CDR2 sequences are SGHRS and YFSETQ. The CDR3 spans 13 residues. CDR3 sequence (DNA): TGCACCAGCGGCGATGGTGGTAAATACGGCTACACCTTC. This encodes CTSGDGGKYGYTF.